The 5 T cell receptor beta chains presented below share a single source sample, sequenced in a study of T cell changes during pregnancy in multiple sclerosis. TCRdb's copy holds only in-frame clones and misses some; the assay was immunoSEQ multiplex PCR. This sample has roughly 110,000 clones, with less than 95% found just once. The sample consisted of peripheral blood, taken after pregnancy. These receptors were obtained from a female donor with multiple sclerosis, enrolled in a pregnancy study.

J is TRBJ1-1 and V is TRBV6-1, with TRBD1 identical over 7 bases. J lost 4 bases, V lost 2 bases, and 7 bases had no gene match. Germline V gene data show CDR1 as MNHNS and CDR2 as SASEGT. The CDR3 extends over 15 amino acids. The CDR3 is CASSELDRVSTEAFF. The DNA for the CDR3 is TGTGCCAGCAGTGAATTAGACAGGGTATCCACTGAAGCTTTCTTT.

This rearrangement joins TRBV7-6 to TRBJ1-1, with D perhaps matching TRBD1 (6 bases). This CDR3 is built from 17 residues. Trimming pared 1 base from V and 2 bases from J, leaving 17 bases between. Germline-derived CDR1 and CDR2 are SGHVS and FNYEAQ. CDR3 protein: CASSLDWLGGQNTEAFF. The DNA of the CDR3 is TGTGCCAGCAGCTTAGACTGGTTGGGGGGGCAAAACACTGAAGCTTTCTTT.

The table lists this clone with a count of one. The chain links TRBV11-2 to TRBJ2-7, with D possibly matching TRBD2 (5 bases). V was trimmed by 1 base and J by 7 bases, leaving 17 bases between them. This CDR3 has 15 residues. CDR1 is SGHAT, CDR2 FQNNGV, per germline. The CDR3 protein is CASSLAWRSPGEQYF. CDR3 in DNA: TGTGCCAGCAGCTTAGCTTGGAGATCCCCGGGGGAGCAGTACTTC.

The chain recombines TRBV7-6 with TRBJ1-3; D remains ambiguous. The V and J ends lost 4 bases and 2 bases respectively, with 15 bases between them. CDR1 SGHVS and CDR2 FNYEAQ come from the germline V gene. The CDR3 is 16 residues long. CDR3 region: CASSSSGNPPGNTIYF. CDR3 nucleotides: TGTGCCAGCAGCTCGTCAGGTAACCCTCCTGGAAACACCATATATTTT. Supplemented by reference TRBV7-6 and TRBJ1-3, the full variable domain reads GAGVSQSPRYKVTKRGQDVALRCDPISGHVSLYWYRQALGQGPEFLTYFNYEAQQDKSGLPNDRFSAERPEGSISTLTIQRTEQRDSAMYRCASSSSGNPPGNTIYFGEGSWLTVV.

Only one count was recorded for this clone. The rearrangement uses TRBV11-2 and TRBJ2-1, with TRBD2 identical over 9 bases. The germline CDR1 and CDR2 sequences are SGHAT and FQNNGV. The CDR3 runs to 17 residues. Losses at the gene ends were 0 bases for V and 3 bases for J; bases not matched to a gene: 6. This chain's CDR3 is CASSLDRASGVYNEQFF. The CDR3 region has the DNA TGTGCCAGCAGCTTAGATAGGGCTAGCGGGGTCTACAATGAGCAGTTCTTC. Drawing the rest from reference TRBV11-2 and TRBJ2-1, the complete variable domain is EAGVAQSPRYKIIEKRQSVAFWCNPISGHATLYWYQQILGQGPKLLIQFQNNGVVDDSQLPKDRFSAERLKGVDSTLKIQPAKLEDSAVYLCASSLDRASGVYNEQFFGPGTRLTVL.